Listed below are T cell receptor beta chains from one sample, sequenced in a study of blood T cell repertoires in COVID-19. Sequencing used immunoSEQ multiplex PCR; TCRdb keeps in-frame clones, though not all of them. The table has 300,000 to 450,000 clones, roughly nine tenths seen once; the top ten hold 0.9% to 1.2%. Specimen: PBMCs or T cells enriched from blood (not recorded which). These receptors all come from a woman aged 25 to 45 who had recovered from COVID-19. The CDR3 runs from the conserved cysteine through the conserved F or W. Each record gives: D gene, J gene, CDR3 length, V gene, clone size, CDR3 DNA, CDR3 protein. D genes are given only for firm matches. Clone size is not always given. Where it is, it says once, few, many or a class for expanded clones.

TRBD1	TRBJ1-1	14	TRBV5-1	.	TGCGCCAGCAGCACGGGAGGACAGGGGTGGGGAGCTTTCTTT	CASSTGGQGWGAFF
TRBD2	TRBJ2-7	15	TRBV7-2	.	TGTGCCAGCAGCTTAGGCCTAGCGGCCTCCTACGAGCAGTACTTC	CASSLGLAASYEQYF
TRBD1	TRBJ1-4	16	TRBV10-2	.	TGCGCCAGCAGCGACCCCCCCGGGACAGGGGATGAAAAACTGTTTTTT	CASSDPPGTGDEKLFF
.	TRBJ1-4	15	TRBV5-1	few	TGCGCCAGCAGCTTGGGCCCGGCAACTAATGAAAAACTGTTTTTT	CASSLGPATNEKLFF
TRBD1	TRBJ1-1	13	TRBV10-3	.	TGTGCCTTGGACAGGCGGGGCTGGACTGAAGCTTTCTTT	CALDRRGWTEAFF
.	TRBJ1-5	15	TRBV11-2	.	TGTGCCAGCAGCTTAGCGGCGGGGCAGAATCAGCCCCAGCATTTT	CASSLAAGQNQPQHF
TRBD2	TRBJ2-1	15	TRBV5-1	.	TGCGCCAGCAACCTCCGGGGCGGGGGGGGAAATGAGCAGTTCTTC	CASNLRGGGGNEQFF
.	TRBJ2-5	14	TRBV7-9	.	TGTGCCAGCAGCCTCGGACAGAGAGGAGAGACCCAGTACTTC	CASSLGQRGETQYF
.	TRBJ2-5	20	TRBV6-2/TRBV6-3	.	TGTGCCAGCAGTTACCATACGAAATCAGGCAGGGGCCTTTCCCAAGAGACCCAGTACTTC	CASSYHTKSGRGLSQETQYF
.	TRBJ1-1	14	TRBV7-8	once	TGTGCCAGCAGCGAGACAGAGACGAACACTGAAGCTTTCTTT	CASSETETNTEAFF
TRBD2	TRBJ2-2	18	TRBV28	.	TGTGCCAGCAGTTTTCCTTTTCCGGGACTACAAAACACCGGGGAGCTGTTTTTT	CASSFPFPGLQNTGELFF
.	TRBJ1-6	15	TRBV5-1	.	TGCGCCAGCAGCTTGACCCAGGGCACTAATTCACCCCTCCACTTT	CASSLTQGTNSPLHF
TRBD1	TRBJ2-7	13	TRBV19	.	TGTGCCAGCAAGTTGACAGGGGAGTACGAGCAGTACTTC	CASKLTGEYEQYF
TRBD1	TRBJ1-6	16	TRBV2	.	TGTGCCAGCAGTGAATCAGGACAGGCTTATAATTCACCCCTCCACTTT	CASSESGQAYNSPLHF
.	TRBJ1-1	13	TRBV18	.	TGTGCCAGCTCACCGCTCGGGGGGGCTGAAGCTTTCTTT	CASSPLGGAEAFF
.	TRBJ1-1	15	TRBV6-5	.	TGTGCCAGCAGTTATATGGGGGGAAAGAACACTGAAGCTTTCTTT	CASSYMGGKNTEAFF
TRBD1	TRBJ2-2	14	TRBV7-8	.	TGTGCCAGCACCCCGGGGACAGACACCGGGGAGCTGTTTTTT	CASTPGTDTGELFF
.	TRBJ2-3	15	TRBV6-5	.	TGTGCCAGCAGTCGCGAGGGCGTAAGCACAGATACGCAGTATTTT	CASSREGVSTDTQYF
TRBD1	TRBJ1-6	16	TRBV23-1	few	TGCGCCAGCAGTCAACCCGGACAGGGAGGGGGCTCACCCCTCCACTTT	CASSQPGQGGGSPLHF
TRBD2	TRBJ2-5	16	TRBV4-3	once	TGCGCCAGCAGCCAAGAACCGGGGGGTCCCCGGGAGACCCAGTACTTC	CASSQEPGGPRETQYF
.	TRBJ1-2	14	TRBV7-2	.	TGTGCCAGCAGCTTAGGTAGCCTTAACTATGGCTACACCTTC	CASSLGSLNYGYTF
.	TRBJ1-5	15	TRBV5-8	.	TGTGCCAGCAGCTTCGGCGGGGATAGCAATCAGCCCCAGCATTTT	CASSFGGDSNQPQHF
.	TRBJ2-1	13	TRBV30	.	TGTGCCTGGAGCACCCAAGGGGGGGGTGAGCAGTTCTTC	CAWSTQGGGEQFF
.	TRBJ2-2	14	TRBV7-7	.	TGTGCCAGCAGCTACAGGGAGGGAACCGGGGAGCTGTTTTTT	CASSYREGTGELFF
.	TRBJ1-3	14	TRBV7-2	.	TGTGCCAGCAGCTTACAGAGTAGCGGAAACACCATATATTTT	CASSLQSSGNTIYF
.	TRBJ1-6	15	TRBV2	.	TGTGCCAGCAGTGAATTTCCACTCTTTAATTCACCCCTCCACTTT	CASSEFPLFNSPLHF
.	TRBJ2-5	12	TRBV7-9	.	TGTGCCAGCAGCCAACGCAGAGAGACCCAGTACTTC	CASSQRRETQYF
.	TRBJ1-2	13	TRBV11-2	.	TGTGCCAGCAGCTCAACAATTAACTATGGCTACACCTTC	CASSSTINYGYTF
TRBD1	TRBJ1-2	14	TRBV4-3	.	TGCGCCAGCAGCCGAGGGACAGGCAACTATGGCTACACCTTC	CASSRGTGNYGYTF
TRBD2	TRBJ2-3	16	TRBV19	.	TGTGCCAGTACCCCCCGGACTAGCGGTTACACAGATACGCAGTATTTT	CASTPRTSGYTDTQYF
TRBD2	TRBJ2-1	16	TRBV6-5	.	TGTGCCAGCAGTTACCAACGGGGGGGCCCCTACAATGAGCAGTTCTTC	CASSYQRGGPYNEQFF
.	TRBJ2-1	17	TRBV7-9	.	TGTGCCAGCAGCACAACGGACAGATGGCTACTCTACAATGAGCAGTTCTTC	CASSTTDRWLLYNEQFF
.	TRBJ1-3	15	TRBV11-2	.	TGTGCCAGCAGCTTGATTCCAGGGACTGGAAACACCATATATTTT	CASSLIPGTGNTIYF
TRBD1	TRBJ1-5	15	TRBV28	once	TGTGCCAGCAGTAGACAGGGTTCCTCCATTGAACCCCAGCATTTT	CASSRQGSSIEPQHF
.	TRBJ1-5	15	TRBV21-1	.	TGTGCCAGCAAAGGGACAGGGGAAAGCAATCAGCCCCAGCATTTT	CASKGTGESNQPQHF
.	TRBJ1-5	15	TRBV9	.	TGTGCCAGCAGCGTAGAGGGGGGGCTCCATCAGCCCCAGCATTTT	CASSVEGGLHQPQHF
TRBD2	TRBJ2-5	17	TRBV27	.	TGTGCCAGCAGCCGACGCGGACTAGCGGGGGGGCCAGAGACCCAGTACTTC	CASSRRGLAGGPETQYF
.	TRBJ1-4	14	TRBV15	.	TGTGCCACCAGCAGAGTCAGGAATAATGAAAAACTGTTTTTT	CATSRVRNNEKLFF
TRBD2	TRBJ2-7	14	TRBV5-1	.	TGCGCCAGCAGCTCCTGGGGGGGGTCCGACGAGCAGTACTTC	CASSSWGGSDEQYF
TRBD1	TRBJ1-3	16	TRBV5-1	.	TGCGCCAGCAGCTTGGGACAGGGGCTGCCTGGAAACACCATATATTTT	CASSLGQGLPGNTIYF
.	TRBJ1-6	14	TRBV19	.	TGTGCCAGTAGAGCGTGGCGAGATAATTCACCCCTCCACTTT	CASRAWRDNSPLHF
.	TRBJ1-2	15	TRBV27	.	TGTGCCAGCAGTCCCACCTGGGGGAGGGCCGGTGGCTACACCTTC	CASSPTWGRAGGYTF
.	TRBJ2-2	17	TRBV4-1	.	TGCGCCAGCAGCCAAGATCTGGGCTATTCTAACACCGGGGAGCTGTTTTTT	CASSQDLGYSNTGELFF
.	TRBJ2-7	15	TRBV19	.	TGTGCCAGTAGTTACCGGAGGGGGGGAGCCTACGAGCAGTACTTC	CASSYRRGGAYEQYF
.	TRBJ2-2	15	TRBV3-1/TRBV3-2	.	TGTGCCAGCAGCCTTGGGGGGGGCCCCGCCGGGGAGCTGTTTTTT	CASSLGGGPAGELFF
TRBD1	TRBJ1-2	16	TRBV6-1	.	TGTGCCAGCAGTGCTGCCCGACAGGGGGCGTTTAGTGGCTACACCTTC	CASSAARQGAFSGYTF
.	TRBJ1-2	15	TRBV7-6	.	TGTGCCAGCAGCACCAGACAGAGTGGAAAGGACGGCTACACCTTC	CASSTRQSGKDGYTF
.	TRBJ1-1	13	TRBV24-1	.	TGTGCCACCAGTGATCCCAGGAACACTGAAGCTTTCTTT	CATSDPRNTEAFF
.	TRBJ2-7	13	TRBV6-2/TRBV6-3	.	TGTGCCAGCAGCTCGGTGGTTCAGGGCGAGCAGTACTTC	CASSSVVQGEQYF
.	TRBJ1-2	12	TRBV5-4	.	TGTGCCAGCAGCTTGGACAGCTATGGCTACACCTTC	CASSLDSYGYTF
.	TRBJ1-1	14	TRBV6-5	.	TGTGCCAGCAGTTACTCTCGGCTAACGGGTGAAGCTTTCTTT	CASSYSRLTGEAFF
TRBD2	TRBJ2-7	18	TRBV4-3	.	TGCGCCAGCAGCCAAGATGGGGCCGGGCTAGCGGGGGGGGACGAGCAGTACTTC	CASSQDGAGLAGGDEQYF